The rows below give T cell receptor beta chains drawn from one sample of a study of blood T cell repertoires in COVID-19. The assay was immunoSEQ multiplex PCR, and TCRdb's table has in-frame clones only and misses some. Of 200,000 to 300,000 clones listed, roughly 80% are singletons. Sequencing was done on a sample of peripheral blood. The receptors were sampled from an older woman with active or convalescent COVID-19. CDR3s include the opening cysteine and the closing phenylalanine or tryptophan. Fields, in order: clone size, D gene, J gene, V gene, CDR3 protein, CDR3 DNA. The D gene is left open where the match is weak. Only part of the rows carry a size: once, few, many, or a class if the clone is expanded.

clone size: NA; D gene: TRBD1; J gene: TRBJ2-1; V gene: TRBV19; CDR3 protein: CASSMRTGGTEQFF; CDR3 DNA: TGTGCCAGTAGTATGAGGACAGGGGGCACTGAGCAGTTCTTC
clone size: NA; D gene: TRBD1; J gene: TRBJ2-7; V gene: TRBV5-8; CDR3 protein: CASSWGQGAEQYF; CDR3 DNA: TGTGCCAGCAGCTGGGGACAGGGGGCCGAGCAGTACTTC
clone size: once; D gene: NA; J gene: TRBJ2-3; V gene: TRBV6-5; CDR3 protein: CASKKPGLTTDTQYF; CDR3 DNA: TGTGCCAGCAAGAAACCGGGACTGACGACAGATACGCAGTATTTT
clone size: NA; D gene: NA; J gene: TRBJ2-3; V gene: TRBV20-1; CDR3 protein: CSASSQRSDTQYF; CDR3 DNA: TGCAGTGCCAGTAGTCAGCGATCAGATACGCAGTATTTT
clone size: NA; D gene: TRBD1; J gene: TRBJ1-1; V gene: TRBV6-5; CDR3 protein: CASRSLTGAHTEAFF; CDR3 DNA: TGTGCCAGCAGGTCTCTCACAGGGGCCCACACTGAAGCTTTCTTT